Listed below are T cell receptor beta chains from one sample, sequenced in a study of blood T cell repertoires in COVID-19. Sequencing was performed with immunoSEQ multiplex PCR; in TCRdb, only in-frame clones are kept and a portion is missing. The table lists about 100,000 clones, around three quarters of them singletons. Sequencing was carried out using peripheral blood. The receptors come from a man in his fifties who had recovered from COVID-19. Both conserved end residues are part of each CDR3. Fields, in order: CDR3 protein, CDR3 DNA, V gene, D gene, J gene, clone size. D genes are given only for firm matches. The size of a clone is reported for some rows only, either as once, few or many, or as a class for expanded clones.

CDR3 protein: CASNGLAGGHYNEQFF; CDR3 DNA: TGTGCCAGTAACGGACTAGCGGGGGGACACTACAATGAGCAGTTCTTC; V gene: TRBV19; D gene: TRBD2; J gene: TRBJ2-1; clone size: NA
CDR3 protein: CAISELAGALSLQNF; CDR3 DNA: TGTGCCATCAGTGAATTAGCGGGGGCCCTTTCCCTGCAAAATTTT; V gene: TRBV10-3; D gene: TRBD2; J gene: TRBJ2-3; clone size: NA
CDR3 protein: CASSVDSHTGELFF; CDR3 DNA: TGTGCCAGCAGTGTCGACAGTCATACCGGGGAGCTGTTTTTT; V gene: TRBV2; D gene: NA; J gene: TRBJ2-2; clone size: NA
CDR3 protein: CASSLLLTGGPGELFF; CDR3 DNA: TGTGCCAGCAGCTTACTATTGACGGGAGGGCCAGGGGAGCTGTTTTTT; V gene: TRBV7-2; D gene: TRBD2; J gene: TRBJ2-2; clone size: NA
CDR3 protein: CASSLGGTGFGYTF; CDR3 DNA: TGTGCCAGCAGTTTAGGAGGGACAGGGTTTGGCTACACCTTC; V gene: TRBV28; D gene: TRBD1; J gene: TRBJ1-2; clone size: NA
CDR3 protein: CASSPYRDQETQYF; CDR3 DNA: TGTGCCAGCAGCCCGTACAGGGACCAAGAGACCCAGTACTTC; V gene: TRBV7-9; D gene: NA; J gene: TRBJ2-5; clone size: NA
CDR3 protein: CASSLQGSNEKLFF; CDR3 DNA: TGCGCCAGCAGCTTGCAGGGAAGTAATGAAAAACTGTTTTTT; V gene: TRBV5-1; D gene: NA; J gene: TRBJ1-4; clone size: NA
CDR3 protein: CASSLSAGGGYTF; CDR3 DNA: TGTGCCAGCAGTTTATCGGCAGGGGGAGGCTACACCTTC; V gene: TRBV12-3/TRBV12-4; D gene: TRBD1; J gene: TRBJ1-2; clone size: NA
CDR3 protein: CASSSELAGGTDTQYF; CDR3 DNA: TGTGCCAGCAGCTCCGAACTAGCGGGGGGCACAGATACGCAGTATTTT; V gene: TRBV11-2; D gene: TRBD2; J gene: TRBJ2-3; clone size: NA
CDR3 protein: CATSRGLGGTGTYEQYF; CDR3 DNA: TGTGCCACCAGCAGAGGACTAGGGGGGACAGGGACCTACGAGCAGTACTTC; V gene: TRBV15; D gene: TRBD1; J gene: TRBJ2-7; clone size: NA
CDR3 protein: CASSPGRANNEQFF; CDR3 DNA: TGTGCCAGCAGCCCCGGGAGGGCGAACAATGAGCAGTTCTTC; V gene: TRBV7-2; D gene: TRBD2; J gene: TRBJ2-1; clone size: NA
CDR3 protein: CASSSPRTALTEAFF; CDR3 DNA: TGTGCCAGTAGTTCCCCGAGGACAGCGCTTACTGAAGCTTTCTTT; V gene: TRBV19; D gene: NA; J gene: TRBJ1-1; clone size: NA
CDR3 protein: CASSQGHFNQPQHF; CDR3 DNA: TGTGCCAGCAGCCAGGGACACTTTAATCAGCCCCAGCATTTT; V gene: TRBV5-6; D gene: NA; J gene: TRBJ1-5; clone size: few
CDR3 protein: CASSYLGQGNEAFF; CDR3 DNA: TGTGCCAGCAGTTACCTCGGACAGGGAAATGAAGCTTTCTTT; V gene: TRBV6-5; D gene: TRBD1; J gene: TRBJ1-1; clone size: NA
CDR3 protein: CASGPQQGTGANVLTF; CDR3 DNA: TGTGCCAGCGGCCCCCAGCAGGGAACTGGGGCCAACGTCCTGACTTTC; V gene: TRBV27; D gene: NA; J gene: TRBJ2-6; clone size: NA
CDR3 protein: CASSTGQETTIYF; CDR3 DNA: TGTGCCAGTAGTACCGGACAGGAGACAACCATATATTTT; V gene: TRBV19; D gene: TRBD1; J gene: TRBJ1-3; clone size: NA
CDR3 protein: CASISGLGDEQFF; CDR3 DNA: TGTGCCAGCATATCAGGACTAGGGGATGAGCAGTTCTTC; V gene: TRBV6-5; D gene: TRBD2; J gene: TRBJ2-1; clone size: NA
CDR3 protein: CASSAGTGGPTDTQYF; CDR3 DNA: TGTGCCAGTAGTGCCGGGACAGGGGGACCCACAGATACGCAGTATTTT; V gene: TRBV19; D gene: TRBD1; J gene: TRBJ2-3; clone size: few
CDR3 protein: CASSQAIGRDNQPQHF; CDR3 DNA: TGTGCCAGCAGCCAAGCTATTGGACGGGACAATCAGCCCCAGCATTTT; V gene: TRBV4-2; D gene: NA; J gene: TRBJ1-5; clone size: NA
CDR3 protein: CATSRDQGHIEAFF; CDR3 DNA: TGTGCCACCAGCAGAGATCAGGGACACATTGAAGCTTTCTTT; V gene: TRBV15; D gene: NA; J gene: TRBJ1-1; clone size: NA
CDR3 protein: CASSDGTGARNQPQHF; CDR3 DNA: TGTGCCAGCTCTGACGGGACAGGGGCCCGCAATCAGCCCCAGCATTTT; V gene: TRBV18; D gene: TRBD1; J gene: TRBJ1-5; clone size: NA
CDR3 protein: CASRIGSGKEKLFF; CDR3 DNA: TGCGCCAGCCGAATCGGGTCCGGGAAGGAAAAACTGTTTTTT; V gene: TRBV5-1; D gene: NA; J gene: TRBJ1-4; clone size: NA
CDR3 protein: CAWSFPKSSYNEQFF; CDR3 DNA: TGTGCCTGGAGTTTCCCCAAGAGCTCCTACAATGAGCAGTTCTTC; V gene: TRBV30; D gene: NA; J gene: TRBJ2-1; clone size: NA
CDR3 protein: CSVEGVDEKLFF; CDR3 DNA: TGCAGCGTTGAGGGCGTTGATGAAAAACTGTTTTTT; V gene: TRBV29-1; D gene: NA; J gene: TRBJ1-4; clone size: NA
CDR3 protein: CASSELAVHEQYF; CDR3 DNA: TGTGCCAGCAGTGAACTAGCTGTCCACGAGCAGTACTTC; V gene: TRBV2; D gene: NA; J gene: TRBJ2-7; clone size: NA
CDR3 protein: CASSGTGEFEQFF; CDR3 DNA: TGTGCCAGCAGCGGGACAGGGGAGTTTGAGCAGTTCTTC; V gene: TRBV6-6; D gene: TRBD1; J gene: TRBJ2-1; clone size: NA
CDR3 protein: CASSEGQGFGKNIQYF; CDR3 DNA: TGTGCCAGCAGTGAAGGACAGGGTTTCGGCAAAAACATTCAGTACTTC; V gene: TRBV2; D gene: TRBD1; J gene: TRBJ2-4; clone size: NA
CDR3 protein: CASIDRYNEQFF; CDR3 DNA: TGTGCCAGCATTGACAGATACAATGAGCAGTTCTTC; V gene: TRBV27; D gene: NA; J gene: TRBJ2-1; clone size: NA
CDR3 protein: CASVSGSLYGYTF; CDR3 DNA: TGTGCCAGCGTTTCCGGGAGCCTCTATGGCTACACCTTC; V gene: TRBV6-5; D gene: NA; J gene: TRBJ1-2; clone size: NA
CDR3 protein: CASSLPGGGETQYF; CDR3 DNA: TGTGCCAGCAGCTTACCCGGGGGTGGAGAGACCCAGTACTTC; V gene: TRBV7-2; D gene: NA; J gene: TRBJ2-5; clone size: NA
CDR3 protein: CASSAGTGSAKNIQYF; CDR3 DNA: TGCGCCAGCAGCGCTGGGACAGGGAGTGCCAAAAACATTCAGTACTTC; V gene: TRBV5-1; D gene: TRBD1; J gene: TRBJ2-4; clone size: NA
CDR3 protein: CASSLLAYGYTF; CDR3 DNA: TGTGCCAGCAGTTTATTGGCCTATGGCTACACCTTC; V gene: TRBV12-3/TRBV12-4; D gene: NA; J gene: TRBJ1-2; clone size: NA
CDR3 protein: CASSSDRYYGYTF; CDR3 DNA: TGTGCCAGCAGCTCCGACAGGTACTATGGCTACACCTTC; V gene: TRBV7-2; D gene: NA; J gene: TRBJ1-2; clone size: NA
CDR3 protein: CASSPPGLAGVDTQYF; CDR3 DNA: TGTGCCAGCAGCCCCCCAGGACTAGCGGGAGTAGATACGCAGTATTTT; V gene: TRBV7-9; D gene: TRBD2; J gene: TRBJ2-3; clone size: NA
CDR3 protein: CASSFWTAGELFF; CDR3 DNA: TGTGCCAGCAGCTTCTGGACAGCCGGGGAGCTGTTTTTT; V gene: TRBV7-7; D gene: NA; J gene: TRBJ2-2; clone size: NA
CDR3 protein: CASSGLAGGLMTEQFF; CDR3 DNA: TGTGCCAGCAGCGGGTTAGCGGGAGGCCTTATGACTGAGCAGTTCTTC; V gene: TRBV5-6; D gene: TRBD2; J gene: TRBJ2-1; clone size: NA
CDR3 protein: CASSLAGIARGGYTF; CDR3 DNA: TGTGCCAGCAGCCTTGCAGGGATCGCAAGAGGTGGCTACACCTTC; V gene: TRBV7-2; D gene: NA; J gene: TRBJ1-2; clone size: NA
CDR3 protein: CASSQEIAETSYEQYF; CDR3 DNA: TGTGCCAGCAGCCAAGAAATTGCGGAAACCTCCTACGAGCAGTACTTC; V gene: TRBV4-2; D gene: NA; J gene: TRBJ2-7; clone size: NA
CDR3 protein: CASSQNPSSEKFTDTQYF; CDR3 DNA: TGTGCCAGCAGCCAAAATCCGAGTTCCGAAAAATTCACAGATACGCAGTATTTT; V gene: TRBV4-2; D gene: NA; J gene: TRBJ2-3; clone size: NA
CDR3 protein: CASRAPDRGTEAFF; CDR3 DNA: TGTGCCAGTAGAGCTCCTGACAGGGGCACTGAAGCTTTCTTT; V gene: TRBV19; D gene: TRBD1; J gene: TRBJ1-1; clone size: NA
CDR3 protein: CASSPGLADYEQYF; CDR3 DNA: TGTGCCAGCAGTCCGGGACTAGCGGACTACGAGCAGTACTTC; V gene: TRBV6-5; D gene: TRBD2; J gene: TRBJ2-7; clone size: few
CDR3 protein: CAGTGRGGDEQYF; CDR3 DNA: TGTGCCGGCACAGGGAGAGGAGGTGACGAGCAGTACTTC; V gene: TRBV7-9; D gene: NA; J gene: TRBJ2-7; clone size: NA